The clone carrying this T cell receptor beta chain was found a few times. Its matching antigen is unknown. This record belongs to a study of T cells after yellow fever vaccination. Study information: The SMART-Seq v4 Ultra Low Input method served to prepare the low-cell-number fractions.

The CDR3 consists of 15 residues. V lost 0 bases, J lost 4 bases, and 3 bases stayed unmatched. Germline CDR1 is SGHRS and CDR2 is YFSETQ. Study-wide results and limits: High-abundance clonotypes from the bulk population could contaminate FACS-sorted repertoires.

Making TCR cDNA involved 5'RACE template switching, which added UMIs and a universal primer site. TCRdb re-called the 5' RACE reads with MiXCR, one entry per CDR3 protein. The profile shows 100,000 to 150,000 distinct CDR3 sequences, 12% to 15% of them singletons. The genes are TRBV5-1 and TRBJ2-1; 8 bases are shared with TRBD1. The origin of this receptor is a man between 18 and 29 years old who received the YFV17D yellow fever vaccine. The sample consisted of CD8+ T cells sorted from PBMCs, taken 5 days after the yellow fever booster vaccination. CDR3 loop: CASSLAGQGYNEQFF. The DNA of the CDR3 is TGCGCCAGCAGCTTGGCAGGACAGGGATACAATGAGCAGTTCTTC.